Below are 6 T cell receptor beta chains sequenced from a single sample in a study of blood T cell repertoires in COVID-19. The protocol was immunoSEQ multiplex PCR, while the TCRdb copy is restricted to in-frame clones and leaves out a portion. The top ten hold roughly 8.2% of the sample, which has 220,000 or so clones, around 83% seen once. Sequencing used peripheral blood. The origin of the receptors is a woman aged 80 or over with COVID-19, enrolled during active disease.

This clone has a handful of counts. Here the CDR3 reads CAWSLAGGTDTQYF. In DNA, the CDR3 is TGTGCCTGGAGCCTAGCGGGAGGCACAGATACGCAGTATTTT. The rearrangement uses TRBV30 and TRBJ2-3, with 10 bases lining up with TRBD2. CDR3 length: 14 amino acids. The ends lost 3 bases at V and 1 base at J; junction bases unmatched: 1. Germline V gene data show CDR1 as GTSNPN and CDR2 as SVGIG (reference sequence).

This chain links TRBV5-6 with TRBJ2-7; D is perhaps TRBD1 (5 bases). Trimming took off 0 bases at V and 5 bases at J, with 12 bases between the two ends. The germline V gene has CDR1 SGHDT and CDR2 YYEEEE. CDR3 length: 14 amino acids. The CDR3 here is CASSLESWGHEQYF. CDR3 sequence (DNA): TGTGCCAGCAGCTTGGAGTCTTGGGGCCACGAGCAGTACTTC.

This clone was observed once. V usage is TRBV3-1 (or the pseudogene TRBV3-2) and J usage is TRBJ1-5, with D uncertain. Deletions cut 3 bases from V and 3 bases from J, with 12 bases between. Per germline, CDR1 LGHDT and CDR2 YNNKEL (reference sequence). CDR3 length: 15 residues. Here the CDR3 reads CASSQFGMDNQPQHF. The DNA for the CDR3 is TGTGCCAGCAGCCAGTTCGGGATGGACAATCAGCCCCAGCATTTT.

V usage is TRBV5-6 and J usage is TRBJ1-1; D ambiguous. Trimming cost V 2 bases and J 10 bases, with 15 bases left between them. CDR3 length: 13 amino acids. Looked up from germline, CDR1 is SGHDT and CDR2 is YYEEEE. DNA of the CDR3: TGTGCCAGCAGCTTCATCAGGCAGAAAGGAGCTTTCTTT. Its protein is CASSFIRQKGAFF.

This clone was picked up one time. The same CDR3 is also encoded by other DNA sequences in this sample. The V call is TRBV30, the J call TRBJ1-1; TRBD1 is a possible D gene (5 bases). Trimming left V 0 bases short and J 2 bases short, with 7 bases between. Germline CDR1 is GTSNPN and CDR2 is SVGIG (reference sequence). The CDR3 is made up of 13 amino acids. This CDR3 reads CAWSVQANTEAFF. The CDR3 DNA sequence: TGTGCCTGGAGTGTACAGGCCAACACTGAAGCTTTCTTT. The complete variable domain, with remaining parts taken from reference TRBV30 and TRBJ1-1, reads SQTIHQWPATLVQPVGSPLSLECTVEGTSNPNLYWYRQAAGRGLQLLFYSVGIGQISSEVPQNLSASRPQDRQFILSSKKLLLSDSGFYLCAWSVQANTEAFFGQGTRLTVV.

For this clone: Other DNA sequences in this sample translate to the same CDR3. The chain has TRBV29-1 and TRBJ1-2; 12 bases align to TRBD1. The germline V gene has CDR1 SQVTM and CDR2 ANQGSEA. The trim removed 7 bases at V and 5 bases at J, leaving 5 bases unmatched. The CDR3 is made up of 13 amino acids. CDR3 loop: CSAPGQGAYGYTF. The CDR3 nucleotides are TGCAGCGCCCCGGGACAGGGGGCTTATGGCTACACCTTC.